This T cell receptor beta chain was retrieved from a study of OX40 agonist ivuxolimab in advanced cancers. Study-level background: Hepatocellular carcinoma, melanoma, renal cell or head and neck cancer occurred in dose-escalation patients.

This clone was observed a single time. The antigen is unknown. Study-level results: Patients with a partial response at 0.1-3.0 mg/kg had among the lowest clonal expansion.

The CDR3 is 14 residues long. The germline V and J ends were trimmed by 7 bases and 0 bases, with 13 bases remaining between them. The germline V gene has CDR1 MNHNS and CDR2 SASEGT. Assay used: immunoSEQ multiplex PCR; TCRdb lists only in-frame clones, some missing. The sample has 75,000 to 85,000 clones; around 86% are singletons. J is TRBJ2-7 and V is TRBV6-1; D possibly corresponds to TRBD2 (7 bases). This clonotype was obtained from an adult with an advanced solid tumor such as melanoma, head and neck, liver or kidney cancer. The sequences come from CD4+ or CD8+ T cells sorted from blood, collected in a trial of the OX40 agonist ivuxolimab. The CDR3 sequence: CASKREDSSYEQYF. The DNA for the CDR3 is TGTGCCAGCAAACGGGAGGACAGCTCCTACGAGCAGTACTTC.